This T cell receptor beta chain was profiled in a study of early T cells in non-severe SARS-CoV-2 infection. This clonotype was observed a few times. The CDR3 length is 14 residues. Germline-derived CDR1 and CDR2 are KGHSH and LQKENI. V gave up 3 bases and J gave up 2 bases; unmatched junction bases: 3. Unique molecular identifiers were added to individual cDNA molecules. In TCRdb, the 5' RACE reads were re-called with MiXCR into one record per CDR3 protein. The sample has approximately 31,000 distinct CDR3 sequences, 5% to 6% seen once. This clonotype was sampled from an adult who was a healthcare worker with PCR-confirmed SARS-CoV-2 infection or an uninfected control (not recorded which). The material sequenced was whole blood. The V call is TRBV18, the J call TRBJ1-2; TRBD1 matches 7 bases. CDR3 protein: CASSPGTVNYGYTF. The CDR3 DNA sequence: TGTGCCAGCTCACCGGGGACAGTGAACTATGGCTACACCTTC.